This T cell receptor (beta chain) was sequenced in a study of T-cell reconstitution after alpha-beta-depleted transplantation in children listed by TCRdb under 2016. The study in broad terms: T-cell immune reconstitution after TCRalphabeta/CD19-depleted allogeneic hematopoietic cell transplantation in children was quantitatively tracked in the study by means of TCR repertoire profiling. Summary of the overall study and its limitations: Over the following months the frequencies of hyperexpanded clones went down, and after one year T-cell counts and TCRbeta diversity were mostly credited to newly produced T cells. The apparently early alphabetaT-cell count recovery about two months after transplant was reportedly dependent on only several hundred rapidly expanded clones derived from non-depleted graft cells. In some patients, the high TCRbeta diversity seen at day 60 was put down to recipient T cells and intrathymic progenitors that had survived conditioning.

What this sample's treatment or condition label stands for: allogeneic hematopoietic cell transplantation with graft depleted of TCRalphabeta T cells and CD19 B cells. The transplant recipients were children given TCRalphabeta/CD19-depleted allogeneic hematopoietic cell grafts. Notes on this clonotype: Its target antigen remains unknown. No base quality values were provided; no much bigger clone lies one nucleotide off.

To prepare the library, PCR was applied. Sequenced on an Illumina HiSeq 2500. TCR libraries were prepared with molecular barcoding, using unique molecular identifiers to normalize TCRbeta repertoire quantification. TCRdb reanalyzed the raw reads on its own, using fastp at Q25 for trimming and MiXCR for clone calling, and kept in-frame beta chains. Entries are consolidated by CDR3 protein sequence, retaining the most common genes and DNA. The sample table records approximately 490,000 distinct CDR3 sequences; 10% of these occur just once. Roughly 2% of the sample goes to the ten largest clones. Per the germline V gene, KGHSH is the CDR1 and LQKENI is the CDR2. The cysteine opens and the phenylalanine closes a CDR3 of 15 amino acids. Just CDR3 DNA is preserved here, 45 bases in frame from base 1. Deletion took 3 bases off V and 1 base off J, with a span of 9 bases between the germline ends.

The sample consisted of PBMCs, taken before TCRalphabeta/CD19-depleted stem cell transplant. Recombination connected TRBV18 to TRBJ2-2, and the D gene may be TRBD1, 6 bases matching. The sequence derives from a child aged 2 to 10 with inherited bone marrow failure, due to receive a stem cell transplant. The CDR3 is CASSPTDRNTGELFF. The nucleotide sequence is TGTGCCAGCTCACCCACGGACAGGAACACCGGGGAGCTGTTTTTT.